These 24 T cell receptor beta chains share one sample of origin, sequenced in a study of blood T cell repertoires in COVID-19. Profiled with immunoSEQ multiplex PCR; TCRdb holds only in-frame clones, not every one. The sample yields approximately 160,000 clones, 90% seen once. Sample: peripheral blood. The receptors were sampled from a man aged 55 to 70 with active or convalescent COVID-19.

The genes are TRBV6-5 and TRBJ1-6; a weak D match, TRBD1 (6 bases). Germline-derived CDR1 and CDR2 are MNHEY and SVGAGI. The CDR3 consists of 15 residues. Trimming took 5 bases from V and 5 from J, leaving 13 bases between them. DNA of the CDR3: TGTGCCAGCAGTCAACAGGGTCGGGATAATTCACCCCTCCACTTT. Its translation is CASSQQGRDNSPLHF.

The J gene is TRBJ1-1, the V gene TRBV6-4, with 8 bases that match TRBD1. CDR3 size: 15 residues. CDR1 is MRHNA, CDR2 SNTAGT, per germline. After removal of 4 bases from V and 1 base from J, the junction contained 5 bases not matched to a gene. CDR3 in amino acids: CASSASTGGNTEAFF. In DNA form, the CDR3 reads TGTGCCAGCAGTGCGAGCACAGGGGGGAACACTGAAGCTTTCTTT.

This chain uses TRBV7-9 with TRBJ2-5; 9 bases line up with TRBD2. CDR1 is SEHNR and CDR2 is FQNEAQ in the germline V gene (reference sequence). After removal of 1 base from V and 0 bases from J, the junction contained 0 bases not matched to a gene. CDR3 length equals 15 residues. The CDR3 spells CASSLGLADQETQYF. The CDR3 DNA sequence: TGTGCCAGCAGCTTAGGACTAGCGGACCAAGAGACCCAGTACTTC. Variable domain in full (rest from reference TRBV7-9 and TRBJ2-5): DTGVSQNPRHKITKRGQNVTFRCDPISEHNRLYWYRQTLGQGPEFLTYFQNEAQLEKSRLLSDRFSAERPKGSFSTLEIQRTEQGDSAMYLCASSLGLADQETQYFGPGTRLLVL.

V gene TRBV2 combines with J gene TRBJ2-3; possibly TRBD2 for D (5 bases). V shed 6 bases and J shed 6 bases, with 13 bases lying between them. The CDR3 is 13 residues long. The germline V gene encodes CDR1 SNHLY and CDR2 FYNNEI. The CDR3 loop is CASSLAGGDTQYF. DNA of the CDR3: TGTGCCAGCAGCCTGGCGGGCGGGGATACGCAGTATTTT.

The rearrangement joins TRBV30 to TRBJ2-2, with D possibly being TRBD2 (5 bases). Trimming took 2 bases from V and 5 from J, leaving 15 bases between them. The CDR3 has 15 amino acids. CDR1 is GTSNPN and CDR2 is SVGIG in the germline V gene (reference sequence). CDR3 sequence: CAWSILAQSTGELFF. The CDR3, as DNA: TGTGCCTGGAGTATTCTAGCTCAATCGACCGGGGAGCTGTTTTTT. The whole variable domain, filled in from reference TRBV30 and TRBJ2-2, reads SQTIHQWPATLVQPVGSPLSLECTVEGTSNPNLYWYRQAAGRGLQLLFYSVGIGQISSEVPQNLSASRPQDRQFILSSKKLLLSDSGFYLCAWSILAQSTGELFFGEGSRLTVL.

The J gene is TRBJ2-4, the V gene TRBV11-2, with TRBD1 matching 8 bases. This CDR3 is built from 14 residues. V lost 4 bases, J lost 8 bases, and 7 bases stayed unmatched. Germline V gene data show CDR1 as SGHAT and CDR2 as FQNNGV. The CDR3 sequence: CASSSSDRVDIQYF. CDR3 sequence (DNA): TGTGCCAGCAGCTCCTCGGACAGGGTGGACATTCAGTACTTC. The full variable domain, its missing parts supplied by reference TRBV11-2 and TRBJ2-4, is EAGVAQSPRYKIIEKRQSVAFWCNPISGHATLYWYQQILGQGPKLLIQFQNNGVVDDSQLPKDRFSAERLKGVDSTLKIQPAKLEDSAVYLCASSSSDRVDIQYFGAGTRLSVL.

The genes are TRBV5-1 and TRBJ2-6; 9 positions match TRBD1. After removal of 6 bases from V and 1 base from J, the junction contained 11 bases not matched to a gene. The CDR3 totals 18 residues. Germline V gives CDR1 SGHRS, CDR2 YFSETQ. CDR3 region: CASTRLDRGISGANVLTF. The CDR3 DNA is TGCGCCAGCACCCGACTCGACAGGGGGATTTCTGGGGCCAACGTCCTGACTTTC.

The CDR3 reads CASSQRQPTGEKLFF. The DNA of the CDR3 is TGTGCCAGCAGCCAGAGACAGCCAACAGGAGAAAAACTGTTTTTT. The chain recombines TRBV2 with TRBJ1-4; TRBD1 is a possible D gene (5 bases). V was shortened by 6 bases and J by 8 bases, with 19 bases between the two germline ends. CDR1 is SNHLY and CDR2 is FYNNEI in the germline V gene. This CDR3 has 15 residues.

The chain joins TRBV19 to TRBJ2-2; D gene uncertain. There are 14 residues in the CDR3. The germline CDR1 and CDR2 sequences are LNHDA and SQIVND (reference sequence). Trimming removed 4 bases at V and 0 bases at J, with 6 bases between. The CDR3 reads CASSRAANTGELFF. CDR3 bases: TGTGCCAGTAGTAGGGCAGCGAACACCGGGGAGCTGTTTTTT.

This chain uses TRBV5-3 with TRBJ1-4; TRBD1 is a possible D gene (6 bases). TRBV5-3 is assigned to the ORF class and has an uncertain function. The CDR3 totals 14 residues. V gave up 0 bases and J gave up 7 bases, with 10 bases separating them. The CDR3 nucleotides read TGTGCCAGAAGCTTGGCAGGGGTGGCTGAAAAACTGTTTTTT. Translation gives CARSLAGVAEKLFF.

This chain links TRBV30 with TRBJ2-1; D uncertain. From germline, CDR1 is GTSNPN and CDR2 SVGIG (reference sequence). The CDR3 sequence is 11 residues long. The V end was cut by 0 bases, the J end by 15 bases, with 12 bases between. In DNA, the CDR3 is TGTGCCTGGAGTGTTGGGCTCGTGGCGTTCTTC. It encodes CAWSVGLVAFF.

Here the CDR3 DNA reads TGTGCCAGCAGGGACAGGGGGGAAAAACTGTTTTTT. Protein: CASRDRGEKLFF. The chain joins TRBV6-6 to TRBJ1-4, with 10 bases identical to TRBD1. Germline V gene data show CDR1 as MNHNY and CDR2 as SVGAGI (reference sequence). Trimming at V came to 6 bases and at J to 8 bases, leaving 0 bases not matched to a gene. This CDR3 has 12 amino acids.

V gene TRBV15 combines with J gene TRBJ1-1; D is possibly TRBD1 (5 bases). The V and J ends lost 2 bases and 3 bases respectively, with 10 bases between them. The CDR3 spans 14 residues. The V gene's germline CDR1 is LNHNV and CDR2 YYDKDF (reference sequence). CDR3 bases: TGTGCCACCAGCAGAAGGGGTTCGGACACTGAAGCTTTCTTT. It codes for CATSRRGSDTEAFF.

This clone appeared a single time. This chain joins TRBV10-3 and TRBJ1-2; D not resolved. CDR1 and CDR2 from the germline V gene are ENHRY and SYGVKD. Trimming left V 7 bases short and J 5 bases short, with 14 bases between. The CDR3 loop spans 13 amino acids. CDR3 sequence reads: CAITRASGYGYTF. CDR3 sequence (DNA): TGTGCCATCACCAGAGCGTCGGGGTATGGCTACACCTTC.

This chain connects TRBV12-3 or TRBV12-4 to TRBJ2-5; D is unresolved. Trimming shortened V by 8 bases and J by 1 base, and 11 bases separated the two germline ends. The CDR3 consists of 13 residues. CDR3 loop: CASRPSVQETQYF. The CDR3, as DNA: TGTGCCAGCCGCCCTTCGGTCCAAGAGACCCAGTACTTC.

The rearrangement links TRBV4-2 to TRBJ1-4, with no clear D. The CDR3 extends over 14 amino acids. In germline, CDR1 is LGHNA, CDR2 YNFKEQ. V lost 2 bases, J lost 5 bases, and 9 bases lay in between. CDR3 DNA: TGTGCCAGCAGCCAATGGTTCGAGAATGAAAAACTGTTTTTT. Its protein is CASSQWFENEKLFF.

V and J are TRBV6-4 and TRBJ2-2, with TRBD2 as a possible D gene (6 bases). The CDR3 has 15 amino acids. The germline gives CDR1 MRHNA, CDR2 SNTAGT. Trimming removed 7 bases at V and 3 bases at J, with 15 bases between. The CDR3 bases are TGTGCCAGCAAAGGACGATGGGGGGACACCGGGGAGCTGTTTTTT. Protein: CASKGRWGDTGELFF.

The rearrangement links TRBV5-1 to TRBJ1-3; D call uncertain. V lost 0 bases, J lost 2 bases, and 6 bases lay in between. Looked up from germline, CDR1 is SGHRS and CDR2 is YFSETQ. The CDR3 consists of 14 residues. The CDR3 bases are TGCGCCAGCAGCTTGGATGTCGCTGGAAACACCATATATTTT. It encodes CASSLDVAGNTIYF.

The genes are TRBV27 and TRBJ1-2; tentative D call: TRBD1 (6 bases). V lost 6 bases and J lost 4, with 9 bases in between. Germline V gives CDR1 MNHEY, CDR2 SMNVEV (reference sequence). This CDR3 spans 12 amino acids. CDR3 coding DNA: TGTGCCAGCAGACAGGGTTTCTATGGCTACACCTTC. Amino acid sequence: CASRQGFYGYTF.

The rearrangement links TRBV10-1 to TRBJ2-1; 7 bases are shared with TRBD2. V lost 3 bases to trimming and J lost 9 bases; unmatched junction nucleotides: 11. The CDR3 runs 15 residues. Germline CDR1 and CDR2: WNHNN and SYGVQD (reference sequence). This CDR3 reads CASSDAGTTSGEQFF. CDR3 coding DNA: TGCGCCAGCAGTGACGCCGGGACTACCTCGGGTGAGCAGTTCTTC.

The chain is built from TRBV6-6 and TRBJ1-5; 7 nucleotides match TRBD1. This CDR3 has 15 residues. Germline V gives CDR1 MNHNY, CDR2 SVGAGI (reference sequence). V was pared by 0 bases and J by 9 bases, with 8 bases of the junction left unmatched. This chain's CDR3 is CASSYSYGDRGPQHF. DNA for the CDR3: TGTGCCAGCAGTTACTCGTACGGGGACAGAGGGCCCCAGCATTTT.

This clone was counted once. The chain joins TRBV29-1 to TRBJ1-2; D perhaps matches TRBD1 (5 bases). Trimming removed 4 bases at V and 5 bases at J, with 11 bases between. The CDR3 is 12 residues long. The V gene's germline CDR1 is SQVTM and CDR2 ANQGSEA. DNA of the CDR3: TGCAGCGTTGGCGGGGGGTCATATGGCTACACCTTC. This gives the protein CSVGGGSYGYTF.

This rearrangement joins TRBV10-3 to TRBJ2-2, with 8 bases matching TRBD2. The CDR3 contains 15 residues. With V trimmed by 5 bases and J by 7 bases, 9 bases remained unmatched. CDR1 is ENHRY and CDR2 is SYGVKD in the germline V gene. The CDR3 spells CAISPAGRDGGELFF. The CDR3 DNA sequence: TGTGCCATCAGTCCTGCCGGGAGGGATGGCGGGGAGCTGTTTTTT.

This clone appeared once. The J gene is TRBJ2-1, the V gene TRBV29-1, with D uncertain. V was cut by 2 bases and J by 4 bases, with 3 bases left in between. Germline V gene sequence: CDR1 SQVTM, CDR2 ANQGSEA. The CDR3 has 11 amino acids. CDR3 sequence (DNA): TGCAGCGTTGAAATATACAATGAGCAGTTCTTC. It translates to CSVEIYNEQFF.